The 28 T cell receptor beta chains reported below all come from one sample, sequenced in a study of cytomegalovirus exposure and HLA in healthy donors. In the PCR, 60 Vbeta and 13 Jbeta primers were used. Repertoires were generated with immunoSEQ multiplex PCR, while TCRdb's copy carries only in-frame clones and drops some. Here the sample spans 100,000 to 150,000 clones, 82% being singletons. The sample consisted of PBMCs. These TCRs come from a boy younger than 18 in good health and CMV-seronegative.

This chain connects TRBV18 to TRBJ2-2, with no clear D. CDR1 KGHSH and CDR2 LQKENI come from the germline V gene. The V end was cut by 4 bases, the J end by 4 bases, with 4 bases between. The CDR3 covers 12 residues. The CDR3 DNA is TGTGCCAGCTCACTCATCACCGGGGAGCTGTTTTTT. Residues: CASSLITGELFF.

V usage is TRBV7-9 and J usage is TRBJ2-1; no clear D. Trimming removed 4 bases from V and 6 bases from J, with 13 bases in between. The germline CDR1 and CDR2 sequences are SEHNR and FQNEAQ (reference sequence). CDR3 length equals 14 residues. As DNA, the CDR3 is TGTGCCAGCAGCTCCCTTAGCACGCCCAATGAGCAGTTCTTC. This gives the protein CASSSLSTPNEQFF.

The chain couples TRBV2 to TRBJ1-2; maybe TRBD1 (6 bases). CDR3 length equals 14 residues. V was trimmed by 4 bases and J by 1 base, leaving 10 bases between them. Germline V gives CDR1 SNHLY, CDR2 FYNNEI. This chain's CDR3 is CASSVDSYNYGYTF. The CDR3 nucleotides are TGTGCCAGCAGTGTGGACAGCTATAACTATGGCTACACCTTC.

This chain uses TRBV18 with TRBJ1-2; perhaps TRBD1 as D (6 bases). Trimming took 4 bases from V and 4 from J, leaving 13 bases between them. This CDR3 region has 14 residues. Germline V gene sequence: CDR1 KGHSH, CDR2 LQKENI. This CDR3 is CASSRTGTVYGYTF. The CDR3 DNA sequence: TGTGCCAGCTCACGAACAGGGACCGTCTATGGCTACACCTTC.

The chain is built from TRBV18 and TRBJ1-5; D not resolved. With 5 bases removed from V and 2 bases from J, the gap between germline ends came to 16 bases. Per the germline V gene, CDR1 is KGHSH and CDR2 is LQKENI. The CDR3 sequence is 16 residues long. The chain's CDR3 is CASSELVALGNQPQHF. CDR3 bases: TGTGCCAGCTCAGAACTCGTAGCTCTGGGCAATCAGCCCCAGCATTTT.

V usage is TRBV30 and J usage is TRBJ2-7; no definite D call. This CDR3 has 12 amino acids. The germline V and J ends were trimmed by 3 bases and 0 bases, with 6 bases remaining between them. Germline values: CDR1 GTSNPN, CDR2 SVGIG (reference sequence). CDR3 coding DNA: TGTGCCTGGAGCACTCTCTCCTACGAGCAGTACTTC. Its translation is CAWSTLSYEQYF.

The chain employs TRBV13 and TRBJ2-7, with 7 nucleotides matching TRBD1. Germline CDR1 and CDR2: PRHDT and FYEKMQ (reference sequence). V lost 5 bases, J lost 1 base, and 2 bases stayed unmatched. The CDR3 extends over 13 amino acids. The DNA of the CDR3 is TGTGCCAGCAGCCCGGGACAGTCCTACGAGCAGTACTTC. Translated: CASSPGQSYEQYF.

V and J are TRBV6-4 and TRBJ2-7; 9 positions agree with TRBD1. J was trimmed by 6 bases and V by 6 bases; bases with no gene match: 6. CDR1 and CDR2 (germline): MRHNA, SNTAGT. CDR3 length: 13 residues. The CDR3 region has the DNA TGTGCCAGCAGCGCGACAGGGGGTGGCGAGCAGTACTTC. This gives the protein CASSATGGGEQYF.

V gene TRBV19 combines with J gene TRBJ2-3, with 11 bases lining up with TRBD2. The V segment lost 5 bases and the J segment 1 base; nucleotides outside the gene matches: 17. CDR1 and CDR2 from the germline V gene are LNHDA and SQIVND (reference sequence). The CDR3 is 20 residues long. This chain's CDR3 is CASSPLLWGWTSGRTDTQYF. The CDR3 DNA reads as TGTGCCAGTAGTCCTCTCCTTTGGGGGTGGACTAGCGGGCGCACAGATACGCAGTATTTT.

The chain carries TRBV9 and TRBJ1-4; unclear D gene. Between the trimmed V and J ends, which lost 3 bases and 8 bases, there was a span of 11 bases. Germline V gene data show CDR1 as SGDLS and CDR2 as YYNGEE. The CDR3 is made up of 13 amino acids. In DNA form, the CDR3 reads TGTGCCAGCAGCGCCCCTTCGGGGGAAAAACTGTTTTTT. Residues: CASSAPSGEKLFF.

The genes are TRBV11-2 and TRBJ2-1, with a possible D match to TRBD2 (5 bases). V lost 7 bases and J 2 bases, leaving 9 bases between the germline ends. Per the germline V gene, CDR1 is SGHAT and CDR2 is FQNNGV. CDR3 length equals 13 residues. CDR3 sequence (DNA): TGTGCCAGCACGAGGGTCACCTACAATGAGCAGTTCTTC. It specifies CASTRVTYNEQFF.

The chain joins TRBV19 to TRBJ2-1, with D tentatively TRBD1 (6 bases). The CDR3 runs to 13 residues. V was cut by 5 bases and J by 9 bases, with 14 bases left in between. In germline, CDR1 is LNHDA, CDR2 SQIVND (reference sequence). The DNA for the CDR3 is TGTGCCAGTAGTTTGCGACAGGCAGGTGAGCAGTTCTTC. It codes for CASSLRQAGEQFF. Using reference TRBV19 and TRBJ2-1 for the parts outside the CDR3, the full variable domain is DGGITQSPKYLFRKEGQNVTLSCEQNLNHDAMYWYRQDPGQGLRLIYYSQIVNDFQKGDIAEGYSVSREKKESFPLTVTSAQKNPTAFYLCASSLRQAGEQFFGPGTRLTVL.

This clone was detected a few times. The gene calls are TRBV7-2 and TRBJ2-1, with D tentatively TRBD2 (6 bases). The V gene's germline CDR1 is SGHTA and CDR2 FQGNSA. Trimming took off 1 base at V and 7 bases at J, with 17 bases between the two ends. The CDR3 runs to 16 residues. The CDR3 loop is CASSLVAGTARNEQFF. DNA for the CDR3: TGTGCCAGCAGCTTAGTCGCCGGGACTGCAAGGAATGAGCAGTTCTTC. Full variable domain (outside the CDR3, taken from reference TRBV7-2 and TRBJ2-1): GAGVSQSPSNKVTEKGKDVELRCDPISGHTALYWYRQSLGQGLEFLIYFQGNSAPDKSGLPSDRFSAERTGGSVSTLTIQRTQQEDSAVYLCASSLVAGTARNEQFFGPGTRLTVL.

This clone was recorded only once. This chain links TRBV7-9 with TRBJ1-3, with D possibly matching TRBD1 (5 bases). From germline, CDR1 is SEHNR and CDR2 FQNEAQ (reference sequence). The CDR3 spans 16 residues. The ends were cut back, 9 bases at V and 0 bases at J, with 18 bases in the middle. CDR3 sequence (DNA): TGTGCCAGTAAAAAAGGAGGGGCCAACTCTGGAAACACCATATATTTT. As protein: CASKKGGANSGNTIYF.

This rearrangement joins TRBV5-4 to TRBJ1-2; 7 positions match TRBD1. The CDR3 is made up of 13 amino acids. The J segment lost 13 bases and the V segment lost 0 bases, leaving 9 bases of the junction unmatched. Germline V CDR1 and CDR2: SGHNT, YYREEE (reference sequence). CDR3 residues: CASSLGASGQPTF. DNA of the CDR3: TGTGCCAGCAGCTTGGGAGCCTCGGGACAGCCCACCTTC. Full variable domain (outside the CDR3, taken from reference TRBV5-4 and TRBJ1-2): ETGVTQSPTHLIKTRGQQVTLRCSSQSGHNTVSWYQQALGQGPQFIFQYYREEENGRGNFPPRFSGLQFPNYSSELNVNALELDDSALYLCASSLGASGQPTFGSGTRLTVV.

CDR3 residues: CASSEGRVETQYF. CDR3 coding DNA: TGTGCCAGTAGTGAGGGTAGAGTAGAGACCCAGTACTTC. The rearrangement uses TRBV19 and TRBJ2-5, with a weak D call TRBD2 (5 bases). CDR1 is LNHDA, CDR2 SQIVND, per germline (reference sequence). The CDR3 length is 13 residues. The ends were cut back, 5 bases at V and 4 bases at J, with 11 bases in the middle. Drawing the rest from reference TRBV19 and TRBJ2-5, the complete variable domain is DGGITQSPKYLFRKEGQNVTLSCEQNLNHDAMYWYRQDPGQGLRLIYYSQIVNDFQKGDIAEGYSVSREKKESFPLTVTSAQKNPTAFYLCASSEGRVETQYFGPGTRLLVL.

V usage is TRBV5-6 and J usage is TRBJ1-2; 10 nucleotides agree with TRBD1. V shed 6 bases and J 7 bases; nucleotides not matched to a gene: 18. Germline loops: CDR1 SGHDT, CDR2 YYEEEE. The CDR3 is 17 amino acids. CDR3 amino acids: CASTQAGTGALWGGYTF. Here the CDR3 DNA reads TGTGCCAGCACCCAGGCCGGGACAGGGGCCCTATGGGGTGGCTACACCTTC. Together with reference TRBV5-6 and TRBJ1-2, the CDR3 gives the full variable domain: DAGVTQSPTHLIKTRGQQVTLRCSPKSGHDTVSWYQQALGQGPQFIFQYYEEEERQRGNFPDRFSGHQFPNYSSELNVNALLLGDSALYLCASTQAGTGALWGGYTFGSGTRLTVV.

V gene TRBV5-4 combines with J gene TRBJ2-7, with D possibly TRBD2 on 6 matching bases. V dropped 1 base and J dropped 3 bases, with 11 bases sitting between them. This CDR3 is built from 14 residues. Germline lookup yields CDR1 SGHNT and CDR2 YYREEE (reference sequence). The CDR3 DNA reads TGTGCCAGCAGCTTGTTAGGGGACTTCTACGAGCAGTACTTC. Amino acids: CASSLLGDFYEQYF.

This chain uses TRBV19 with TRBJ2-3; 14 nucleotides agree with TRBD2. There are 15 residues in the CDR3. The germline V gene has CDR1 LNHDA and CDR2 SQIVND (reference sequence). After removal of 3 bases from V and 7 bases from J, the junction contained 3 bases not matched to a gene. CDR3 residues: CASSIGTSGSYTQYF. CDR3 sequence (DNA): TGTGCCAGTAGTATTGGGACTAGCGGGAGTTATACGCAGTATTTT.

This chain connects TRBV6-1 to TRBJ1-2; 9 positions match TRBD1. Germline values: CDR1 MNHNS, CDR2 SASEGT. This CDR3 region has 16 residues. V lost 1 base and J lost 1; bases outside the gene matches: 4. The CDR3 bases are TGTGCCAGCAGTGAAGTTCCGGGACAGGGTAACTATGGCTACACCTTC. It encodes CASSEVPGQGNYGYTF.

This clone was detected once. The V and J genes are TRBV11-2 and TRBJ2-2; tentatively, D is TRBD2 (5 bases). The CDR3 loop spans 14 amino acids. Germline CDR1 SGHAT, CDR2 FQNNGV. Trimming pared 0 bases from V and 9 bases from J, leaving 11 bases between. The CDR3 is CASSLDAGSWELFF. The CDR3 DNA reads as TGTGCCAGCAGCTTAGATGCGGGCAGCTGGGAGCTGTTTTTT.

J is TRBJ1-2 and V is TRBV4-1; D uncertain. Deletions cut 1 base from V and 4 bases from J, with 16 bases between. Germline V gives CDR1 MGHRA, CDR2 YSYEKL. This CDR3 spans 16 amino acids. The CDR3 DNA is TGCGCCAGCAGCCAAGGCCCGCAAGAGGGCCCCTATGGCTACACCTTC. Its translation: CASSQGPQEGPYGYTF.

The chain employs TRBV27 and TRBJ1-6, with TRBD1 matching over 8 bases. V was clipped by 5 bases and J by 10 bases; unmatched bases: 16. CDR1 MNHEY and CDR2 SMNVEV come from the germline V gene (reference sequence). The CDR3 is 17 amino acids. CDR3 protein: CASSPGPPGGAQSPLHF. CDR3 nucleotide sequence: TGTGCCAGCAGTCCCGGTCCTCCAGGGGGCGCTCAGTCACCCCTCCACTTT.

The V and J genes are TRBV11-3 and TRBJ1-1; 8 nucleotides agree with TRBD1. The ends lost 5 bases at V and 7 bases at J; junction bases unmatched: 3. CDR1 and CDR2 from the germline V gene are SGHNT and YENEEA. This CDR3 spans 12 amino acids. CDR3: CASSRDRNEAFF. CDR3 in DNA: TGTGCCAGCAGCCGGGACAGGAATGAAGCTTTCTTT.

The rearrangement joins TRBV5-1 to TRBJ2-1; TRBD2 matches 11 bases. The CDR3 length is 16 residues. V was clipped by 4 bases and J by 8 bases; unmatched bases: 11. Germline-derived CDR1 and CDR2 are SGHRS and YFSETQ. In nucleotides, the CDR3 is TGCGCCAGCAGCCCGGCCCCACTAGCGGGAGCCGATGAGCAGTTCTTC. Encoded protein: CASSPAPLAGADEQFF.

The CDR3 here is CPAGRNGTAISSGANVLTF. The CDR3 nucleotides read TGCCCCGCTGGCCGAAACGGGACAGCAATTTCCTCTGGGGCCAACGTCCTGACTTTC. This chain uses TRBV10-1 with TRBJ2-6, with TRBD1 matching 7 bases. The germline V gene encodes CDR1 WNHNN and CDR2 SYGVQD (reference sequence). CDR3 length: 19 residues.

The chain joins TRBV19 to TRBJ1-2, with TRBD1 identical over 7 bases. Germline-derived CDR1 and CDR2 are LNHDA and SQIVND (reference sequence). The CDR3 extends over 14 amino acids. The junction had 4 bases not matched to a gene; V was cut back by 2 bases and J by 4 bases. CDR3 sequence (DNA): TGTGCCAGTAGTATAACGGGACAGAGCTATGGCTACACCTTC. Its translation: CASSITGQSYGYTF.

The chain couples TRBV25-1 to TRBJ2-1; 7 nucleotides match TRBD2. Germline-derived CDR1 and CDR2 are MGHDK and SYGVNS. V lost 8 bases, J lost 6 bases, and 13 bases stayed unmatched. The CDR3 length is 15 residues. CDR3 amino acids: CASVPGTTISNEQFF. The CDR3 DNA reads as TGTGCCAGCGTGCCCGGGACTACCATTTCCAATGAGCAGTTCTTC.